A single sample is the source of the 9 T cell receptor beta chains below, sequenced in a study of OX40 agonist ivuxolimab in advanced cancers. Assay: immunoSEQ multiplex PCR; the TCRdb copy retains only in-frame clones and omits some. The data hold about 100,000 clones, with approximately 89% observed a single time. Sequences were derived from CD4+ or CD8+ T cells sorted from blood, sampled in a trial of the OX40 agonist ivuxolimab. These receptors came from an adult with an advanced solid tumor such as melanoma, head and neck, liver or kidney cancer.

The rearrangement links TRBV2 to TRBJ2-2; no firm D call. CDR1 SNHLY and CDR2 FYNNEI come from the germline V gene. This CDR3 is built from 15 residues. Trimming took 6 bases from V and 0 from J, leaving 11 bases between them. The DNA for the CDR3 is TGTGCCAGCAGAGAGACATACGCGAACACCGGGGAGCTGTTTTTT. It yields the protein CASRETYANTGELFF.

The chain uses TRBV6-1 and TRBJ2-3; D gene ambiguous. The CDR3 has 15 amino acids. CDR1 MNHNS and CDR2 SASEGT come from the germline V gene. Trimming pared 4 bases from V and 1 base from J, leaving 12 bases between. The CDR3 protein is CASSVDSVGTDTQYF. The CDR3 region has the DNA TGTGCCAGCAGTGTGGATTCAGTGGGCACAGATACGCAGTATTTT.

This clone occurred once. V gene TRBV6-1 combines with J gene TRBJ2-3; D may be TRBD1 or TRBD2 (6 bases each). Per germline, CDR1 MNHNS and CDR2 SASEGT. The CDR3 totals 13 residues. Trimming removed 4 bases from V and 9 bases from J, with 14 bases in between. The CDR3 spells CASSVGGGTTQYF. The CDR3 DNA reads TGTGCCAGCAGTGTCGGGGGCGGGACCACGCAGTATTTT.

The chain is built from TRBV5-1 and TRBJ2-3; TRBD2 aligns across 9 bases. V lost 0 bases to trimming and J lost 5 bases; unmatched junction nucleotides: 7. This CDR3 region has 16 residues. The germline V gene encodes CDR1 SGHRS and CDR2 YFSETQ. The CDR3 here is CASSLARRGGIDTQYF. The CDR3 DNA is TGCGCCAGCAGCTTGGCCCGGCGGGGGGGCATAGATACGCAGTATTTT.

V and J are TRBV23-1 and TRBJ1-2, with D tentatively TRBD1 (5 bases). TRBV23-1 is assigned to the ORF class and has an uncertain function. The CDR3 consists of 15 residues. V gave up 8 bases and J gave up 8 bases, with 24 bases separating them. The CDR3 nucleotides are TGCGCCAGCCTCACTCCACAGGACAAGGGGAAAGGCTACACCTTC. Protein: CASLTPQDKGKGYTF.

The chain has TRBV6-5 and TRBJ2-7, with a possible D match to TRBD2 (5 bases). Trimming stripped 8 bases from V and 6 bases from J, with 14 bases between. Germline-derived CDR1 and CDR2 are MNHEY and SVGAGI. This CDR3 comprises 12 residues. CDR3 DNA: TGTGCCAGCCTAGACGGGATAGGCGAGCAGTACTTC. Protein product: CASLDGIGEQYF.

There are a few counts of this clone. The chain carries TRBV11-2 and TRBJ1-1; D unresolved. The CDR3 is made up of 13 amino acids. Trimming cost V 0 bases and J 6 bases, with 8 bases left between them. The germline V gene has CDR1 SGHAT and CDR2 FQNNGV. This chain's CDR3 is CASSLDRMAEAFF. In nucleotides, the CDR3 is TGTGCCAGCAGCTTAGATCGCATGGCTGAAGCTTTCTTT.

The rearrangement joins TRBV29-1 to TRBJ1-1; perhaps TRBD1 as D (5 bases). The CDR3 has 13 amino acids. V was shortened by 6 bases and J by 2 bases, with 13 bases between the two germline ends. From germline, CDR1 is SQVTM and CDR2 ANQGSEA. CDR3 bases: TGCAGCGTAGCAACAGGCTATAACACTGAAGCTTTCTTT. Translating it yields CSVATGYNTEAFF.

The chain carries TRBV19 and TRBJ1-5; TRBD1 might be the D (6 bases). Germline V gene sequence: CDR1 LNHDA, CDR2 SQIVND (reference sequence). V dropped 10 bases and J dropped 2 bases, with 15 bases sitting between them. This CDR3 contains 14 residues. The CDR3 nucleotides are TGTGCCACCGCGCAGGGGAAGGGCAATCAGCCCCAGCATTTT. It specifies CATAQGKGNQPQHF.